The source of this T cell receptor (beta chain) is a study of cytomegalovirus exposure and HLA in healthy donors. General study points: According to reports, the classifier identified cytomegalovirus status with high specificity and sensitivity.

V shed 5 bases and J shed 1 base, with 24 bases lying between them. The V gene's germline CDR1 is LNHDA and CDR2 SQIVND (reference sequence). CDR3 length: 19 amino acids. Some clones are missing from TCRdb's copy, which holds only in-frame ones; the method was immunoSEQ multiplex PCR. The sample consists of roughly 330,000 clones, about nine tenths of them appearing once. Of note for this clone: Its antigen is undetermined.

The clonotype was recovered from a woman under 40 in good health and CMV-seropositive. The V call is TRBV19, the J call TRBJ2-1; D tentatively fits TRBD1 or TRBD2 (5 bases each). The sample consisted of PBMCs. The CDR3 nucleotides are TGTGCCAGTAGTTCCTACGGGGCTTGGGGGAGTACATCCTACAATGAGCAGTTCTTC. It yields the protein CASSSYGAWGSTSYNEQFF.